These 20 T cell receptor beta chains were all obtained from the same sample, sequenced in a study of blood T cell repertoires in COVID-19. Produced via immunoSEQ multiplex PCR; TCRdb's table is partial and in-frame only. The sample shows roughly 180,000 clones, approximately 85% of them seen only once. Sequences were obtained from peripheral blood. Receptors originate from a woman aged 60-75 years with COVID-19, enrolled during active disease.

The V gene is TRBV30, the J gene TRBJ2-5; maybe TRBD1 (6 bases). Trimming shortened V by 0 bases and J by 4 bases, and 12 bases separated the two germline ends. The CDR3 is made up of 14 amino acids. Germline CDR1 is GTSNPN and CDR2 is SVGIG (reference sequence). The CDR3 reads CAWSVTRGGETQYF. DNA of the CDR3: TGTGCCTGGAGTGTAACCAGGGGCGGAGAGACCCAGTACTTC.

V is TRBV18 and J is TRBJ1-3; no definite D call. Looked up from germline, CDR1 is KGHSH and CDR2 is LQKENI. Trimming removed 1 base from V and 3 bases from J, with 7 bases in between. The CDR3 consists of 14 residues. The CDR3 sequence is CASSPRGDGNTIYF. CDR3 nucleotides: TGTGCCAGCTCACCACGCGGGGATGGAAACACCATATATTTT.

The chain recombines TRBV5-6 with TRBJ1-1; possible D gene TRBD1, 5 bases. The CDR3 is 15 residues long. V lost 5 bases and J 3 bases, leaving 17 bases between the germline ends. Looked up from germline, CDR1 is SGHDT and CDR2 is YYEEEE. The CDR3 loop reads CASRSRAARDTEAFF. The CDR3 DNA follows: TGTGCCAGCAGATCCAGGGCGGCCAGGGACACTGAAGCTTTCTTT.

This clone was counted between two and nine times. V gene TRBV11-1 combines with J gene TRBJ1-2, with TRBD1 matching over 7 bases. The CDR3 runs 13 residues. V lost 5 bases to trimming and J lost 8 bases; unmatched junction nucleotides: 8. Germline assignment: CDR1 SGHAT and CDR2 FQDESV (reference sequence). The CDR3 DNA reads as TGTGCCAGCAGCCCCGAGACAGGGTACGGCTACACCTTC. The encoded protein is CASSPETGYGYTF.

Here the CDR3 DNA reads TGTGCCAGCAGCGCAGCCAGACAGAGCTCCTACAATGAGCAGTTCTTC. Its translation is CASSAARQSSYNEQFF. This sequence joins TRBV9 and TRBJ2-1, with D maybe TRBD1 (5 bases). This CDR3 comprises 16 residues. With 3 bases removed from V and 0 bases from J, the gap between germline ends came to 13 bases. CDR1 and CDR2 (germline): SGDLS, YYNGEE.

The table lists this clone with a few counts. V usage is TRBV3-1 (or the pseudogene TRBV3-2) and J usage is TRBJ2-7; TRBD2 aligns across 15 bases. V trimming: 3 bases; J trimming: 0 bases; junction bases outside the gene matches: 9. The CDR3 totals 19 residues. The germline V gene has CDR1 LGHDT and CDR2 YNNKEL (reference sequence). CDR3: CASSQLGLAGGTSSYEQYV. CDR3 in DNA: TGTGCCAGCAGCCAGCTGGGACTAGCGGGGGGCACTAGCTCCTACGAGCAGTACGTC.

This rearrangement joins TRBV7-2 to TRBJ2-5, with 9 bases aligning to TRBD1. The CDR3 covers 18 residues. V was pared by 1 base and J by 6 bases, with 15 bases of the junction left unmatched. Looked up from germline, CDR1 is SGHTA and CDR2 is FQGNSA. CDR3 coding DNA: TGTGCCAGCAGCTTAGGAACCGGGACAGGGTTTCGCTCGAAGACCCAGTACTTC. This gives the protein CASSLGTGTGFRSKTQYF.

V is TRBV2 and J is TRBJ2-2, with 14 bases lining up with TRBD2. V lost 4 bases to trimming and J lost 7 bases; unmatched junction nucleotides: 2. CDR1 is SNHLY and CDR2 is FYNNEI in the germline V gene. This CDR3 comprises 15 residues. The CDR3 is CASSVTSGGVGELFF. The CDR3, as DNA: TGTGCCAGCAGTGTGACTAGCGGGGGGGTCGGGGAGCTGTTTTTT. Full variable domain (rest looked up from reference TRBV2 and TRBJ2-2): EPEVTQTPSHQVTQMGQEVILRCVPISNHLYFYWYRQILGQKVEFLVSFYNNEISEKSEIFDDQFSVERPDGSNFTLKIRSTKLEDSAMYFCASSVTSGGVGELFFGEGSRLTVL.

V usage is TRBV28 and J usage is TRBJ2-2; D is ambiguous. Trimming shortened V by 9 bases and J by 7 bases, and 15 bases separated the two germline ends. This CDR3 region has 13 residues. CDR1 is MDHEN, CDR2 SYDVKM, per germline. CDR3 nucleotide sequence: TGTGCCAGTTCCTTATGGCGGAACGGGGAGCTGTTTTTT. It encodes CASSLWRNGELFF.

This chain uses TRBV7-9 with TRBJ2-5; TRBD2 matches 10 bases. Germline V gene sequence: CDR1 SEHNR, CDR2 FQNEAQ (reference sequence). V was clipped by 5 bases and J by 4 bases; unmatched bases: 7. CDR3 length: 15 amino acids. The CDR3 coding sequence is TGTGCCAGCAGCGTTGGGATAGCGGGGGGAGAGACCCAGTACTTC. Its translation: CASSVGIAGGETQYF.

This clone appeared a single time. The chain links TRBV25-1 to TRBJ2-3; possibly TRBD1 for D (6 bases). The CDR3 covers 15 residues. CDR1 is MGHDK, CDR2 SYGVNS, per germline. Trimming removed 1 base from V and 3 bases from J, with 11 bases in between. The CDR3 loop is CASSESGRGTDTQYF. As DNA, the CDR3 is TGTGCCAGCAGTGAATCGGGCAGGGGTACAGATACGCAGTATTTT.

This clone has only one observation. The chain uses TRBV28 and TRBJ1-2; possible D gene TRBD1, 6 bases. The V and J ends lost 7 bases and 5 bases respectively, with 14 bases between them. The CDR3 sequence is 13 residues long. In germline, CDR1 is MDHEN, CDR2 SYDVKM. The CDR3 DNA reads TGTGCCAGCATGGTACAGGGAGAATATGGCTACACCTTC. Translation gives CASMVQGEYGYTF.

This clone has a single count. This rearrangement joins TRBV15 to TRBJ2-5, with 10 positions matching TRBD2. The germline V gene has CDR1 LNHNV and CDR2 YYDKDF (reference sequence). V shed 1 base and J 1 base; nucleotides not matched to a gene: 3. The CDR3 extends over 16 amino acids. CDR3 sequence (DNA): TGTGCCACCAGCAGAGTTTTAGCGGGAGGCCAAGAGACCCAGTACTTC. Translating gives CATSRVLAGGQETQYF.

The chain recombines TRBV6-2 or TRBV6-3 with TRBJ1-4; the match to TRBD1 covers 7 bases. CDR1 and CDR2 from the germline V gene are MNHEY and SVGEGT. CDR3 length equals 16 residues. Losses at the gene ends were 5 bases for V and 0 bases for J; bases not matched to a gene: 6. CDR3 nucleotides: TGTGCCAGCAGTGTACACGGGACAGCAACTAATGAAAAACTGTTTTTT. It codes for CASSVHGTATNEKLFF.

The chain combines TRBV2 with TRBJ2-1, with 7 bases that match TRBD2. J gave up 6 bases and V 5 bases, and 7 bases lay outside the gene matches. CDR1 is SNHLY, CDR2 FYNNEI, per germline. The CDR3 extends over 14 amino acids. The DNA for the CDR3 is TGTGCCAGCAGTCCGAGGACTAGAATCAATGAGCAGTTCTTC. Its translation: CASSPRTRINEQFF.

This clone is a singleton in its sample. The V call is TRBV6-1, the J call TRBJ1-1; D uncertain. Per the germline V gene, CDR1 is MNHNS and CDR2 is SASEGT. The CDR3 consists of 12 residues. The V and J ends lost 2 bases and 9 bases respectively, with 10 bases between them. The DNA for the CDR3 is TGTGCCAGCAGTGAAAGTCCCGGTCAAGCTTTCTTT. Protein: CASSESPGQAFF.

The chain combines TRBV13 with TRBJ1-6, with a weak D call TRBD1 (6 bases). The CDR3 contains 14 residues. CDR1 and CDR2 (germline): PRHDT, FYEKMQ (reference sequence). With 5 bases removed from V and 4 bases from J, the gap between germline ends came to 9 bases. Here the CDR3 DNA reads TGTGCCAGCAGCCCCGACAGGTATAATTCACCCCTCCACTTT. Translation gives CASSPDRYNSPLHF.

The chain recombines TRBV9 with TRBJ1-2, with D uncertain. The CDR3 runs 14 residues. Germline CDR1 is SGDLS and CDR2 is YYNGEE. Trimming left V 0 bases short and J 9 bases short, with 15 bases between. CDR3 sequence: CASSVVGRSDRYTF. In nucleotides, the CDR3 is TGTGCCAGCAGCGTAGTTGGCAGGTCGGATCGCTACACCTTC.

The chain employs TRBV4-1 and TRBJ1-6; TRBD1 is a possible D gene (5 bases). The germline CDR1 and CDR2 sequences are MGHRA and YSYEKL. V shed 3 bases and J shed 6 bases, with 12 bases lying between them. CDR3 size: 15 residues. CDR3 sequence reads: CASSQEGRLNSPLHF. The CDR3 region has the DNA TGCGCCAGCAGCCAGGAGGGACGGCTTAATTCACCCCTCCACTTT.

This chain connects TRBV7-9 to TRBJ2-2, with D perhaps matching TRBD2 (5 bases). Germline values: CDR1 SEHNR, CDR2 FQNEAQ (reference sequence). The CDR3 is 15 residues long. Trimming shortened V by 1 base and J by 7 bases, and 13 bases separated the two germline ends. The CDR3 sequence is CASSLERGIDGELFF. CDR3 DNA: TGTGCCAGCAGCTTAGAAAGAGGGATAGACGGGGAGCTGTTTTTT.